Listed below are T cell receptor beta chains from one sample, sequenced in a study of Ad26.COV2.S vaccination and SARS-CoV-2 variants. The assay was immunoSEQ multiplex PCR, and TCRdb's table has in-frame clones only and misses some. The sample has about 430,000 clones; 80% to 95% are singletons. Here the sequenced sample was peripheral blood, taken in a trial of Ad26.COV2.S vaccine versus placebo. These receptors were taken from a person between 18 and 65 years old who received the Ad26.COV2.S COVID-19 vaccine or a placebo. Both conserved end residues are part of each CDR3. Size tells how often a clone was seen (once, few, many) or the class of an expanded clone, and some rows leave it out.

cdr3_aa clone_size v_call
CAISRGGGEALNF - TRBV10-3
CASSSGTSGSSYEQYF - TRBV5-1
CASSRQGLGTEAFF - TRBV6-5
CASSRRVGGDYEQYF - TRBV14
CASSIGMRGSTDTQYF once TRBV19
CASSLLLADPSEQYF - TRBV11-2
CASSVTFVKSYEQYF - TRBV27
CASSLAQDSGEQYF - TRBV7-9
CSARPRGGYTF - TRBV20-1
CASTGLGTEAFF few TRBV25-1
CSARESGHYGYTF - TRBV20-1
CASGLLLEKQFF once TRBV28
CATGLTGTGYEQYF - TRBV25-1
CASSRNRGSQETQYF - TRBV3-1/TRBV3-2
CSVRGLAGASSVTDTQYF - TRBV29-1
CAWRGDGNSPLHF - TRBV30
CASANGPGSYNEQFF - TRBV7-9
CASSQDLGTAYYQETQYF - TRBV14
CASSLAQGNQPQHF - TRBV7-8
CASSSWSGPYEQYF - TRBV27
CASSSYLGEQYF - TRBV7-2
CASRKVNPSEQFF once TRBV6-6
CAWSHTANYGYTF - TRBV30
CASRYLGQASYNEQFF - TRBV6-5
CAWSGTGGTAFF - TRBV30
CASSARVAGYEQYF - TRBV3-1/TRBV3-2